The 4 T cell receptor beta chains presented below share a single source sample, sequenced in a study of cytomegalovirus exposure and HLA in healthy donors. A multiplex PCR was run with 60 Vbeta primers and 13 Jbeta primers. Using immunoSEQ multiplex PCR, the repertoire was profiled, and TCRdb retains in-frame clones only, with some absent. The sample records roughly 130,000 clones, around 85% being singletons. Sequencing was done on a sample of PBMCs. These receptors originate from a boy between 10 and 17 years old in good health and CMV-seronegative.

The chain has TRBV2 and TRBJ1-2, with TRBD1 matching over 8 bases. Germline CDR1 reads SNHLY; CDR2 reads FYNNEI. The CDR3 extends over 16 amino acids. V shed 8 bases, J shed 5 bases, and the junction held 16 bases outside the gene matches. CDR3 in DNA: TGTGCCAGCCTTCCAAGTCAGGCGAGGACAGGGTATGGCTACACCTTC. Translating it yields CASLPSQARTGYGYTF.

This chain joins TRBV18 and TRBJ1-4, with D possibly matching TRBD1 (6 bases). CDR3 length: 17 residues. Germline loops: CDR1 KGHSH, CDR2 LQKENI. The ends were cut back, 0 bases at V and 0 bases at J, with 11 bases in the middle. The CDR3 spells CASSPPLRTATNEKLFF. In DNA form, the CDR3 reads TGTGCCAGCTCACCACCTCTGCGGACAGCAACTAATGAAAAACTGTTTTTT.

In this sample, this clone turned up once. The V call is TRBV18, the J call TRBJ2-7, with TRBD1 matching over 9 bases. From germline, CDR1 is KGHSH and CDR2 LQKENI. This CDR3 has 16 amino acids. J was trimmed by 8 bases and V by 4 bases; bases with no gene match: 15. In nucleotides, the CDR3 is TGTGCCAGCTCACAGAAACAGGGGGCGCGGGGAGGCAAGCAGTACTTC. This gives the protein CASSQKQGARGGKQYF.

The rearrangement links TRBV6-6 to TRBJ2-1; 7 bases align to TRBD1. The CDR3 loop spans 16 amino acids. From germline, CDR1 is MNHNY and CDR2 SVGAGI (reference sequence). V dropped 2 bases and J dropped 4; count of bases not matched to a gene: 8. The CDR3: CASSYPGTELYNEQFF. CDR3 nucleotide sequence: TGTGCCAGCAGTTACCCGGGGACAGAACTATACAATGAGCAGTTCTTC.